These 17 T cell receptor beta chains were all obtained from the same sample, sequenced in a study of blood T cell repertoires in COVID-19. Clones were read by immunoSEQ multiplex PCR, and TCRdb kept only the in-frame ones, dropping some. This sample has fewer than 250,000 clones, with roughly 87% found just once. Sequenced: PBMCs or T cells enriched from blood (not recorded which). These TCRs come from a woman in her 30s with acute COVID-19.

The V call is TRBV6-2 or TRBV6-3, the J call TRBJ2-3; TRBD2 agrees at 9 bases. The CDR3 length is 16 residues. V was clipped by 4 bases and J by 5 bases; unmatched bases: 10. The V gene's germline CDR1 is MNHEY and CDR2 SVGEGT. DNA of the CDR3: TGTGCCAGCAGTTTAAGTGCGGGGGGGGTTGGAGATACGCAGTATTTT. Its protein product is CASSLSAGGVGDTQYF.

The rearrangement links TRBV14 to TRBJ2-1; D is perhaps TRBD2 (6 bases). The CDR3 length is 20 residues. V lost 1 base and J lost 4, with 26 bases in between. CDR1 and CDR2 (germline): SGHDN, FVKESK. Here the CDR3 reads CASSQGRLGRGRRGYNEQFF. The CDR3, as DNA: TGTGCCAGCAGCCAAGGGAGACTGGGTAGAGGGAGGCGTGGATACAATGAGCAGTTCTTC.

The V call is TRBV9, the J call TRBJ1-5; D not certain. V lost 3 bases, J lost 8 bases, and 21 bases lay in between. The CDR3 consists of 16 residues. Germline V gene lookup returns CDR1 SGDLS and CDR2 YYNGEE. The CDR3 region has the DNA TGTGCCAGCAGCGAAGGGAGGTCCTCCTATAGGGAGCCCCAGCATTTT. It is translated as CASSEGRSSYREPQHF.

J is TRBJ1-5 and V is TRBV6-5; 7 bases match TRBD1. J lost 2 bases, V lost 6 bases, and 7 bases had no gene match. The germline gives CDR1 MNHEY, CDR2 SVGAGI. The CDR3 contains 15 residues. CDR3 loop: CASRTQGMGNQPQHF. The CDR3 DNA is TGTGCCAGCAGAACACAGGGGATGGGCAATCAGCCCCAGCATTTT.

Here the CDR3 reads CASSPLSNYGYTF. DNA of the CDR3: TGTGCCAGCAGTCCCCTTTCTAACTATGGCTACACCTTC. This chain uses TRBV12-3 or TRBV12-4 with TRBJ1-2; D is unresolved. The CDR3 has 13 amino acids. V lost 5 bases to trimming and J lost 0 bases, with 7 bases between them.

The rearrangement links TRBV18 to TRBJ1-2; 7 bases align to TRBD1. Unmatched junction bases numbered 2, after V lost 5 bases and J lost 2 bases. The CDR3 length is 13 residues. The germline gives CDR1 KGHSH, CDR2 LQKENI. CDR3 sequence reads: CASSSGQNYGYTF. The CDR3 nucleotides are TGTGCCAGCTCATCGGGACAGAACTATGGCTACACCTTC.

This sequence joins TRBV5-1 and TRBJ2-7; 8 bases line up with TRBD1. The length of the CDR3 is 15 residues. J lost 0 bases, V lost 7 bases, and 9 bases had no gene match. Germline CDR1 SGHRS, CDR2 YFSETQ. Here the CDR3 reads CASRPRQGSSYEQYF. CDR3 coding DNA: TGCGCCAGCCGACCTCGACAGGGGAGCTCCTACGAGCAGTACTTC.

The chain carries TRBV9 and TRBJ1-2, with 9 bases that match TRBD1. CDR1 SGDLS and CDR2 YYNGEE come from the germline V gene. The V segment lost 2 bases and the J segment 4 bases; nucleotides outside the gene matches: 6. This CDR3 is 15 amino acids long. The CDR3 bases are TGTGCCAGCAGCGTTTCCGGGACAGGGCCCTATGGCTACACCTTC. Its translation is CASSVSGTGPYGYTF. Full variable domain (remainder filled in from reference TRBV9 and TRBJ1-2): DSGVTQTPKHLITATGQRVTLRCSPRSGDLSVYWYQQSLDQGLQFLIQYYNGEERAKGNILERFSAQQFPDLHSELNLSSLELGDSALYFCASSVSGTGPYGYTFGSGTRLTVV.

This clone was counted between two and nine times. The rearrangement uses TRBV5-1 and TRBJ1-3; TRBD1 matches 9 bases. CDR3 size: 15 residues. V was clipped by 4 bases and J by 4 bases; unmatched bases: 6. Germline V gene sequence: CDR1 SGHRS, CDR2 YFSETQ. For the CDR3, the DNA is TGCGCCAGCAGCCCAGGGACAGGGTACGGAAACACCATATATTTT. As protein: CASSPGTGYGNTIYF.

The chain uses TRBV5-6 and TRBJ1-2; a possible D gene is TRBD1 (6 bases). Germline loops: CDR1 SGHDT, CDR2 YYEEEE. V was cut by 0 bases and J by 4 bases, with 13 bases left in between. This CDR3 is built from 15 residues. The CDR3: CASSLGQANLYGYTF. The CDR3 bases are TGTGCCAGCAGCTTGGGACAGGCGAACCTCTATGGCTACACCTTC.

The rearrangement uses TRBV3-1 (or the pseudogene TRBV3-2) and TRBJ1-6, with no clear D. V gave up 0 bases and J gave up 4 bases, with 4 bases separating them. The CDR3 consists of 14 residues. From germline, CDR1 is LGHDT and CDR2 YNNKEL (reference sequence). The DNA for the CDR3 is TGTGCCAGCAGCCAAGAAACATATAATTCACCCCTCCACTTT. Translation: CASSQETYNSPLHF.

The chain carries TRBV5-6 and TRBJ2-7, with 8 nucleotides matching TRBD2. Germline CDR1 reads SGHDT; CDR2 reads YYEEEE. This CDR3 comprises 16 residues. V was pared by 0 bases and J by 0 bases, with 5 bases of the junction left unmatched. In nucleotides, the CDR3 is TGTGCCAGCAGCTTGGAGGCGGGGGGCTACTCCTACGAGCAGTACTTC. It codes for CASSLEAGGYSYEQYF.

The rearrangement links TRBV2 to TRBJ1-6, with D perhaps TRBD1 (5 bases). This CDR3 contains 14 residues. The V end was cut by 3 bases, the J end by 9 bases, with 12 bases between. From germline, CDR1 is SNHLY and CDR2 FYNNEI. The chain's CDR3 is CASSDWQGLSPLHF. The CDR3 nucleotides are TGTGCCAGCAGTGACTGGCAGGGACTTTCACCCCTCCACTTT.

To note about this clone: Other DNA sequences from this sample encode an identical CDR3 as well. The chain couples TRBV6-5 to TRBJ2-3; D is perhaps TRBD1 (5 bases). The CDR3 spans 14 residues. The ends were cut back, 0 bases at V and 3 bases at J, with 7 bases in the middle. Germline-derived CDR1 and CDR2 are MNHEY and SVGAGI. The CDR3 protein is CASSYSRGTDTQYF. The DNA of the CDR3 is TGTGCCAGCAGTTACTCAAGGGGTACAGATACGCAGTATTTT.

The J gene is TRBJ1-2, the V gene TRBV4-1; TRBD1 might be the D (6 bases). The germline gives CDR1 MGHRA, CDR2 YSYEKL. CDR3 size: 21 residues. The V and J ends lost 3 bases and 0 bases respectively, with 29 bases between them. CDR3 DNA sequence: TGCGCCAGCAGCCACAAGATCAGGGGCAGGGAAAGAGGAAAAGCTAACTATGGCTACACCTTC. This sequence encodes CASSHKIRGRERGKANYGYTF.

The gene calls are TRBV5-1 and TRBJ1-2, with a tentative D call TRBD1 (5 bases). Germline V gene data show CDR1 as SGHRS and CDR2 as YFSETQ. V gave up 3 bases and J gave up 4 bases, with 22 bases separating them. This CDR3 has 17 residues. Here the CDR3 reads CASSSWRLRGPSYGYTF. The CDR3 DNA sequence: TGCGCCAGCAGCTCCTGGCGTTTAAGGGGTCCATCCTATGGCTACACCTTC.

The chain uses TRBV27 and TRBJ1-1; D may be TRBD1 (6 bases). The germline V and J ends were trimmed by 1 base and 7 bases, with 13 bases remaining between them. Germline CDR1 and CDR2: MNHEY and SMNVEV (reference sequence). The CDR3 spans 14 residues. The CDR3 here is CASSLYSGHVEAFF. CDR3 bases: TGTGCCAGCAGTTTATATTCGGGACACGTTGAAGCTTTCTTT.